The clone carrying this TCR beta chain was seen a handful of times. What it recognizes is unknown. The entry originates in a study of T-cell reconstitution after alpha-beta-depleted transplantation in children. Findings and limits, study-wide: Once a year had passed after transplant, T-cell counts and diversity came mostly from newly produced T cells. Day-60 TCRbeta diversity that was high in some patients was derived from surviving recipient T cells and thymic progenitors. Alpha-beta T cells present about two months after transplant were reported to originate from several hundred expanded graft clones.

TCRbeta library construction was performed incorporating unique molecular identifiers. TCRdb analysed the PCR reads with MiXCR anew, one entry per CDR3 protein. Found here are hundreds of thousands of distinct CDR3 sequences, approximately 13% of them singletons; the top ten hold about 2%. Germline V gene data show CDR1 as MNHEY and CDR2 as SMNVEV (reference sequence). This CDR3 comprises 16 residues. V was pared by 5 bases and J by 0 bases, with 7 bases of the junction left unmatched. This chain links TRBV27 with TRBJ2-3; 8 positions agree with TRBD2. The receptor's source is a male patient younger than 18 who had a stem cell transplant for acute myeloid leukemia, so the T cells may come from the graft donor. This material consisted of PBMCs, mostly from graft donor cells, taken 360 days after TCRalphabeta/CD19-depleted stem cell transplant. CDR3 loop: CASSPTGRASTDTQYF. In DNA, the CDR3 is TGTGCCAGCAGTCCGACCGGGAGGGCTAGCACAGATACGCAGTATTTT.